The next 8 T cell receptor beta chains were all read from a single sample in a study of lymphopenia after photon versus proton radiotherapy (dated by TCRdb to the late 2010s). Library construction relied on the immunoSEQ multiplex PCR assay. TCRdb stores this immuneACCESS table with in-frame sequences only. Part of the clones is absent; in the studies checked, under half of the shortfall reflects unresolved V genes, and no reason is known for the rest. This sample lists about 160,000 clones; 88% were detected once. The ten top clones hold less than 6% of the sample. Here the sequenced sample was peripheral blood, taken from a patient treated with photon-based radiotherapy. These receptors originate from a man aged 45-65 years with gastric cancer.

Only one count was recorded for this clone. The rearrangement links TRBV28 to TRBJ1-3; TRBD1 is a possible D gene (6 bases). Trimming took 4 bases from V and 1 from J, leaving 8 bases between them. Germline V gene lookup returns CDR1 MDHEN and CDR2 SYDVKM. The length of the CDR3 is 14 residues. As DNA, the CDR3 is TGTGCCAGCAGTTCACAGGGATCTGGAAACACCATATATTTT. It is translated as CASSSQGSGNTIYF.

The rearrangement uses TRBV6-6 and TRBJ1-4, with TRBD1 as a possible D gene (6 bases). Trimming removed 2 bases from V and 5 bases from J, with 9 bases in between. The CDR3 loop spans 14 amino acids. Germline CDR1 MNHNY, CDR2 SVGAGI (reference sequence). The CDR3 coding sequence is TGTGCCAGCAGTTACGGCCAGGGGAATGAAAAACTGTTTTTT. Protein sequence: CASSYGQGNEKLFF.

The chain couples TRBV6-1 to TRBJ2-3; possibly TRBD2 for D (6 bases). Trimming shortened V by 2 bases and J by 2 bases, and 14 bases separated the two germline ends. This CDR3 is 16 amino acids long. CDR1 and CDR2 from the germline V gene are MNHNS and SASEGT. CDR3 in amino acids: CASSESAGSFTDTQYF. CDR3 coding DNA: TGTGCCAGCAGTGAATCGGCGGGGAGCTTCACAGATACGCAGTATTTT.

The chain couples TRBV27 to TRBJ1-4, with unresolved D. The V end lost 6 bases, the J end lost 8 bases, and 10 bases lay between the germline ends. The CDR3 sequence is 12 residues long. Per the germline V gene, CDR1 is MNHEY and CDR2 is SMNVEV (reference sequence). CDR3 bases: TGTGCCAGCAGACTCGGCGGGGAAAAACTGTTTTTT. Protein product: CASRLGGEKLFF.

The chain employs TRBV6-5 and TRBJ1-1; 7 bases line up with TRBD1. Per the germline V gene, CDR1 is MNHEY and CDR2 is SVGAGI. Trimming removed 6 bases from V and 6 bases from J; junction bases left unmatched: 10. The CDR3 consists of 14 residues. Written as DNA, the CDR3 is TGTGCCAGCAGGGACAGGTGGGTGGGCGCTGAAGCTTTCTTT. This sequence encodes CASRDRWVGAEAFF.

This chain links TRBV6-6 with TRBJ1-4; no firm D call. This CDR3 comprises 14 residues. Germline CDR1 reads MNHNY; CDR2 reads SVGAGI (reference sequence). Trimming left V 6 bases short and J 8 bases short, with 16 bases between. CDR3 nucleotides: TGTGCCAGCAGCCCCGCCGGGGAGAACGAAAAACTGTTTTTT. Protein sequence: CASSPAGENEKLFF.

J is TRBJ1-3 and V is TRBV5-8, with D tentatively TRBD1 (5 bases). This CDR3 contains 14 residues. Per the germline V gene, CDR1 is SGHTS and CDR2 is YDEGEE. V gave up 3 bases and J gave up 2 bases, with 9 bases separating them. This CDR3 reads CASSSQTAGNTIYF. The CDR3 DNA follows: TGTGCCAGCAGCTCGCAGACAGCTGGAAACACCATATATTTT.

Only one count was recorded for this clone. The rearrangement links TRBV19 to TRBJ2-3; 11 nucleotides line up with TRBD2. The germline CDR1 and CDR2 sequences are LNHDA and SQIVND (reference sequence). The junction had 10 bases not matched to a gene; V was cut back by 5 bases and J by 6 bases. The CDR3 sequence is 16 residues long. This chain's CDR3 is CASSPGLAAPADTQYF. The CDR3 coding sequence is TGTGCCAGTAGTCCGGGACTAGCGGCCCCCGCGGATACGCAGTATTTT.